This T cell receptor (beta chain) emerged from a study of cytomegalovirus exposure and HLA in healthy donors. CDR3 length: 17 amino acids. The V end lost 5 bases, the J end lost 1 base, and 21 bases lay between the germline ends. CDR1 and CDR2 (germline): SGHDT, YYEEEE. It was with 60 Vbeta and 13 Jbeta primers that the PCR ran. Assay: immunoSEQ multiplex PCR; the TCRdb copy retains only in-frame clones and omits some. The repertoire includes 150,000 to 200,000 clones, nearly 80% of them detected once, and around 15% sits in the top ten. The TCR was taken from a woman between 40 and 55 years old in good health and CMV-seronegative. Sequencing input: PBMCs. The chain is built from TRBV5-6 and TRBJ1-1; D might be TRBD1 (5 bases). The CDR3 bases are TGTGCCAGCAGTGATTCAACCTCGGGACTGGCGAACACTGAAGCTTTCTTT. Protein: CASSDSTSGLANTEAFF.